This entry describes one TCR beta chain. What it binds is unknown. The repertoire was sequenced with immunoSEQ multiplex PCR; TCRdb's copy has only in-frame clones and lacks some. The repertoire consists of approximately 15,000 clones, with roughly 87% occurring once and the leading ten covering almost 4%. This entry comes from a study of PD-1 blockade in classical Hodgkin lymphoma. This CDR3 is 17 amino acids long. Indicated time point: newly diagnosed, previously untreated cHL patient sample. Untreated, newly diagnosed classical Hodgkin lymphoma PBMCs served for comparison. Broader study findings: Healthy donors reportedly exceeded newly diagnosed patients in baseline TCR diversity.

Sequenced: peripheral blood mononuclear cells (PBMCs). This receptor was obtained from a human donor with classical Hodgkin lymphoma. The rearrangement joins TRBV5-2 to TRBJ2-6. TRBV5-2 is tagged as a pseudogene. In DNA form, the CDR3 reads TGTGCCAGCAACCTATCCCGTACACAAAGTCGGGCCAACGTCCTGACTTTC. Translated: CASNLSRTQSRANVLTF.